The next 15 T cell receptor beta chains were all read from a single sample in a study of beta chain features in type 1 diabetes. All of the isolated RNA was reverse transcribed, so expressed TCRB transcripts were sequenced. Sequencing was performed with immunoSEQ multiplex PCR; in TCRdb, only in-frame clones are kept and a portion is missing. Of hundreds of thousands of clones listed, 13% to 15% were seen once; the top ten hold 5.5% to 7.5%. The sample comprised central memory CD4+ T cells from blood. The receptors were gathered from a man under 40 in good health.

This clone was recorded a few times. The gene calls are TRBV5-1 and TRBJ1-1, with a weak D call TRBD1 (5 bases). Germline loops: CDR1 SGHRS, CDR2 YFSETQ. Trimming stripped 2 bases from V and 6 bases from J, with 14 bases between. The CDR3 is made up of 14 amino acids. CDR3 sequence reads: CASSFGQVPAEAFF. CDR3 sequence (DNA): TGCGCCAGCAGCTTTGGACAAGTCCCCGCTGAAGCTTTCTTT.

This clone came up a few times. The genes are TRBV15 and TRBJ2-3; perhaps TRBD2 as D (6 bases). Germline-derived CDR1 and CDR2 are LNHNV and YYDKDF (reference sequence). V was pared by 5 bases and J by 1 base, with 13 bases between. The CDR3 sequence is 15 residues long. CDR3 in amino acids: CATSGTGTRTDTQYF. In DNA form, the CDR3 reads TGTGCCACCAGCGGAACCGGGACTCGCACAGATACGCAGTATTTT. Full variable domain (remainder filled in from reference TRBV15 and TRBJ2-3): DAMVIQNPRYQVTQFGKPVTLSCSQTLNHNVMYWYQQKSSQAPKLLFHYYDKDFNNEADTPDNFQSRRPNTSFCFLDIRSPGLGDTAMYLCATSGTGTRTDTQYFGPGTRLTVL.

This clone was seen more than once but under ten times. J is TRBJ2-2 and V is TRBV9; TRBD2 agrees at 10 bases. Germline CDR1 SGDLS, CDR2 YYNGEE. The CDR3 loop spans 16 amino acids. The junction had 7 bases not matched to a gene; V was cut back by 2 bases and J by 6 bases. In DNA, the CDR3 is TGTGCCAGCAGCGTTCAGCGGGGGGGCTGGCCCGGGGAGCTGTTTTTT. The encoded protein is CASSVQRGGWPGELFF.

To note about this clone: The same CDR3 can be traced to other DNA sequences in this sample. The rearrangement uses TRBV7-3 and TRBJ1-1, with no clear D. This CDR3 is built from 13 residues. The germline gives CDR1 SGHTA, CDR2 FQGTGA. Trimming took 2 bases from V and 2 from J, leaving 6 bases between them. The CDR3 protein is CASSLDRNTEAFF. CDR3 in DNA: TGTGCCAGCAGCTTAGACCGTAACACTGAAGCTTTCTTT.

The chain joins TRBV5-5 to TRBJ2-1, with TRBD2 identical over 8 bases. CDR3 length: 15 amino acids. V dropped 3 bases and J dropped 5; count of bases not matched to a gene: 7. Germline V lookup: CDR1 SGHKS, CDR2 YYEKEE (reference sequence). In nucleotides, the CDR3 is TGTGCCAGCAGCTCCGGACTAGCCAGAAACAATGAGCAGTTCTTC. It translates to CASSSGLARNNEQFF.

To note about this clone: A junction end diverges from the germline sequence, so it may reflect a read error. The V and J genes are TRBV7-7 and TRBJ1-5, with D possibly being TRBD1 (5 bases). The CDR3 spans 14 residues. From germline, CDR1 is SSHAT and CDR2 FNYEAQ (reference sequence). The CDR3 nucleotides read TGTGCTAGCAGCTCGACAGAAAGCAATCAGCCCCAGCATTTT. Encoded protein: CASSSTESNQPQHF.

This chain connects TRBV5-1 to TRBJ2-1, with 9 bases aligning to TRBD1. The V segment lost 3 bases and the J segment 3 bases; nucleotides outside the gene matches: 4. Looked up from germline, CDR1 is SGHRS and CDR2 is YFSETQ. The CDR3 totals 15 residues. Here the CDR3 reads CASSWLGQGYNEQFF. CDR3 in DNA: TGCGCCAGCAGCTGGCTGGGACAGGGCTACAATGAGCAGTTCTTC.

The chain uses TRBV6-5 and TRBJ2-2; D perhaps matches TRBD2 (5 bases). Germline CDR1 and CDR2: MNHEY and SVGAGI. Deletions cut 6 bases from V and 0 bases from J, with 11 bases between. The length of the CDR3 is 15 residues. The CDR3 region is CASRTRASNTGELFF. Written as DNA, the CDR3 is TGTGCCAGCAGAACTAGAGCGTCGAACACCGGGGAGCTGTTTTTT.

This clone was detected a few times. The CDR3 DNA reads as TGTGCCAGCAGCCCGGGACTAGCGGGAGTGGAGATAGAGACCCAGTACTTC. Protein: CASSPGLAGVEIETQYF. The V and J genes are TRBV5-4 and TRBJ2-5; the match to TRBD2 covers 14 bases. Germline V gene data show CDR1 as SGHNT and CDR2 as YYREEE (reference sequence). V was clipped by 4 bases and J by 4 bases; unmatched bases: 9. This CDR3 spans 17 amino acids.

A few counts support this clone. V and J are TRBV5-6 and TRBJ1-1; 11 bases are shared with TRBD1. Germline V gene lookup returns CDR1 SGHDT and CDR2 YYEEEE. V lost 2 bases to trimming and J lost 10 bases; unmatched junction nucleotides: 10. The CDR3 has 15 amino acids. CDR3 loop: CASSLPGQGVSVAFF. The DNA of the CDR3 is TGTGCCAGCAGCTTACCGGGACAGGGGGTTTCGGTAGCTTTCTTT.

This clone was seen more than once but under ten times. The chain recombines TRBV27 with TRBJ2-1; the D gene is possibly TRBD2 (6 bases). CDR3 length equals 16 residues. CDR1 and CDR2 (germline): MNHEY, SMNVEV (reference sequence). Trimming removed 7 bases from V and 0 bases from J, with 16 bases in between. The CDR3 DNA follows: TGTGCCAGCAACCTAAACCGGGGGAGCTCCTACAATGAGCAGTTCTTC. The encoded protein is CASNLNRGSSYNEQFF.

This clone has just a few counts. The rearrangement uses TRBV18 and TRBJ1-1; D remains unclear. This CDR3 contains 13 residues. The V end lost 5 bases, the J end lost 3 bases, and 10 bases lay between the germline ends. The germline V gene encodes CDR1 KGHSH and CDR2 LQKENI. The CDR3 DNA sequence: TGTGCCAGCTCAAGCGCAGAGGACACTGAAGCTTTCTTT. This sequence encodes CASSSAEDTEAFF.

This clone was found a few times. The sample contains more than one DNA sequence encoding this CDR3. The chain recombines TRBV7-8 with TRBJ1-1; D call uncertain. The V gene's germline CDR1 is SGHVS and CDR2 FQNEAQ. V lost 3 bases to trimming and J lost 2 bases, with 10 bases between them. CDR3 length equals 14 residues. CDR3 loop: CASSFGRRNTEAFF. The CDR3 bases are TGTGCCAGCAGCTTTGGTCGCAGAAACACTGAAGCTTTCTTT.

The rearrangement joins TRBV7-2 to TRBJ2-5; 11 bases map to TRBD2. Germline V gives CDR1 SGHTA, CDR2 FQGNSA. J was trimmed by 4 bases and V by 5 bases; bases with no gene match: 3. The CDR3 is 14 residues long. CDR3 in DNA: TGTGCCAGCAGCCAAGGACTAGCGGGAGAGACCCAGTACTTC. Protein sequence: CASSQGLAGETQYF.

The chain links TRBV4-1 to TRBJ1-2; D unresolved. This CDR3 region has 16 residues. The germline CDR1 and CDR2 sequences are MGHRA and YSYEKL. V gave up 7 bases and J gave up 0 bases, with 18 bases separating them. CDR3 region: CASTPNPGIPNYGYTF. The CDR3 coding sequence is TGCGCCAGCACCCCCAACCCGGGAATTCCTAACTATGGCTACACCTTC.